The 23 T cell receptor beta chains below were found in one sample sequenced in a study of T cell repertoires in cytomegalovirus infection. TCRdb processed the reads anew with MiXCR; each CDR3 protein has one entry. The sample yields about 230,000 distinct CDR3 sequences, roughly 23% seen once. Sequencing was done on a sample of CD8+ T cells from PBMCs. The source is a human donor in good health (CMV status not recorded). Some clones in this sample may be carry-over from other donors' samples.

This clonotype was recorded at least ten times. This rearrangement joins TRBV28 to TRBJ1-5; perhaps TRBD1 as D (5 bases). Germline CDR1 is MDHEN and CDR2 is SYDVKM. The V end was cut by 5 bases, the J end by 2 bases, with 19 bases between. The CDR3 has 17 amino acids. CDR3 sequence (DNA): TGTGCCAGCAGTCATCTTAGGGACCCAGTAGGCAATCAGCCCCAGCATTTT. It yields the protein CASSHLRDPVGNQPQHF.

This clonotype was seen more than once but under ten times. This chain joins TRBV4-1 and TRBJ1-1; D is perhaps TRBD1 (5 bases). Germline V gene data show CDR1 as MGHRA and CDR2 as YSYEKL. The CDR3 covers 14 residues. The V end lost 1 base, the J end lost 3 bases, and 9 bases lay between the germline ends. The CDR3 DNA reads TGCGCCAGCAGCCAAGGATGGGGGGACACTGAAGCTTTCTTT. Encoded protein: CASSQGWGDTEAFF.

The chain carries TRBV20-1 and TRBJ2-5, with TRBD2 matching over 12 bases. The CDR3 contains 16 residues. J gave up 5 bases and V 1 base, and 8 bases lay outside the gene matches. Germline V CDR1 and CDR2: DFQATT, SNEGSKA (reference sequence). In DNA, the CDR3 is TGCAGTGCTAGAGCAACTAGCGGGGGGTCTCGTGAGACCCAGTACTTC. Protein: CSARATSGGSRETQYF.

The DNA for the CDR3 is TGTGCCACCAGTGACCCCACTAGCGGTGCAGATACGCAGTATTTT. Its translation is CATSDPTSGADTQYF. The V call is TRBV24-1, the J call TRBJ2-3; 8 nucleotides line up with TRBD2. Trimming cost V 4 bases and J 4 bases; bases outside gene matches: 6. The germline CDR1 and CDR2 sequences are KGHDR and SFDVKD. CDR3 size: 15 residues.

This clonotype was observed at least ten times. J is TRBJ1-1 and V is TRBV7-8; the match to TRBD1 covers 7 bases. CDR1 SGHVS and CDR2 FQNEAQ come from the germline V gene. The CDR3 totals 15 residues. V was clipped by 1 base and J by 1 base; unmatched bases: 3. CDR3 bases: TGTGCCAGCAGCTTAGTCCGGACAGGGAACACTGAAGCTTTCTTT. Residues: CASSLVRTGNTEAFF.

This clonotype was counted only a few times. The chain couples TRBV7-9 to TRBJ1-1; D uncertain. This CDR3 contains 12 residues. With 3 bases removed from V and 8 bases from J, the gap between germline ends came to 10 bases. The germline CDR1 and CDR2 sequences are SEHNR and FQNEAQ (reference sequence). The CDR3 protein is CASSFEGMEAFF. The CDR3 DNA is TGTGCCAGCAGCTTTGAGGGTATGGAAGCTTTCTTT.

The rearrangement joins TRBV2 to TRBJ1-1, with D tentatively TRBD1 (6 bases). With 6 bases removed from V and 1 base from J, the gap between germline ends came to 9 bases. CDR3 length: 13 residues. CDR1 is SNHLY and CDR2 is FYNNEI in the germline V gene. DNA of the CDR3: TGTGCCAGCAGGTTGACAGGGAACACTGAAGCTTTCTTT. This translates into CASRLTGNTEAFF.

The rearrangement links TRBV9 to TRBJ1-1; maybe TRBD1 (5 bases). V was pared by 3 bases and J by 2 bases, with 17 bases between. CDR1 is SGDLS, CDR2 YYNGEE, per germline. The CDR3 extends over 16 amino acids. CDR3 in DNA: TGTGCCAGCAGCGCCCACATCCAGGGATTTAACACTGAAGCTTTCTTT. Amino acids: CASSAHIQGFNTEAFF.

The chain recombines TRBV27 with TRBJ1-1; D remains unclear. This CDR3 spans 14 amino acids. V lost 2 bases and J lost 2, with 9 bases in between. The V gene's germline CDR1 is MNHEY and CDR2 SMNVEV (reference sequence). CDR3: CASSLVRYNTEAFF. The DNA of the CDR3 is TGTGCCAGCAGTTTAGTCAGGTACAACACTGAAGCTTTCTTT.

The genes are TRBV7-6 and TRBJ1-6, with D uncertain. Trimming took off 2 bases at V and 9 bases at J, with 11 bases between the two ends. In germline, CDR1 is SGHVS, CDR2 FNYEAQ. This CDR3 has 14 amino acids. CDR3 protein: CASSLPGGGSPLHF. CDR3 DNA: TGTGCCAGCAGCTTACCAGGTGGTGGTTCACCCCTCCACTTT. Complete variable domain (other parts from reference TRBV7-6 and TRBJ1-6): GAGVSQSPRYKVTKRGQDVALRCDPISGHVSLYWYRQALGQGPEFLTYFNYEAQQDKSGLPNDRFSAERPEGSISTLTIQRTEQRDSAMYRCASSLPGGGSPLHFGNGTRLTVT.

This clonotype was found many times. The chain recombines TRBV2 with TRBJ2-1; no reliable D call. Trimming took off 1 base at V and 3 bases at J, with 4 bases between the two ends. Germline V CDR1 and CDR2: SNHLY, FYNNEI. This CDR3 is built from 13 residues. The CDR3 loop reads CASSEEGYNEQFF. In DNA, the CDR3 is TGTGCCAGCAGTGAAGAGGGCTACAATGAGCAGTTCTTC.

This chain uses TRBV29-1 with TRBJ1-2; the D gene is possibly TRBD1 (6 bases). Trimming pared 7 bases from V and 7 bases from J, leaving 16 bases between. This CDR3 region has 12 residues. The germline V gene encodes CDR1 SQVTM and CDR2 ANQGSEA. The CDR3 nucleotides are TGCAGCGCCGGGGCGGGGGCTGGTGGCTACACCTTC. It codes for CSAGAGAGGYTF.

This clonotype appeared a few times. The chain uses TRBV6-6 and TRBJ2-7, with D perhaps matching TRBD1 (5 bases). Per germline, CDR1 MNHNY and CDR2 SVGAGI (reference sequence). The CDR3 covers 15 residues. V gave up 7 bases and J gave up 3 bases, with 19 bases separating them. CDR3 DNA: TGTGCCAGCATTCCGGACAAGGGCGGCCTCTACGAGCAGTACTTC. Translation gives CASIPDKGGLYEQYF.

The table lists this clonotype with a few counts. This rearrangement joins TRBV7-8 to TRBJ1-3, with no clear D. The length of the CDR3 is 15 residues. V was trimmed by 0 bases and J by 0 bases, leaving 6 bases between them. Germline V CDR1 and CDR2: SGHVS, FQNEAQ. The CDR3 sequence: CASSLAHISGNTIYF. DNA of the CDR3: TGTGCCAGCAGCTTAGCGCATATCTCTGGAAACACCATATATTTT.

This chain joins TRBV5-5 and TRBJ1-1, with a tentative D call TRBD1 (6 bases). V lost 3 bases, J lost 4 bases, and 10 bases lay in between. Germline V gene data show CDR1 as SGHKS and CDR2 as YYEKEE (reference sequence). This CDR3 has 13 residues. The CDR3 spells CASSWRGSTEAFF. The CDR3 DNA sequence: TGTGCCAGCAGCTGGAGGGGGAGCACTGAAGCTTTCTTT.

This clonotype is medium-sized by share. The V call is TRBV5-6, the J call TRBJ2-1; D ambiguous. The germline V gene encodes CDR1 SGHDT and CDR2 YYEEEE. The CDR3 runs 14 residues. The V and J ends lost 2 bases and 1 base respectively, with 7 bases between them. CDR3 in amino acids: CASSFKGSYNEQFF. As DNA, the CDR3 is TGTGCCAGCAGCTTTAAGGGATCCTACAATGAGCAGTTCTTC.

This clonotype came up many times. The rearrangement joins TRBV27 to TRBJ2-1; 7 nucleotides line up with TRBD1. The CDR3 totals 15 residues. CDR1 is MNHEY, CDR2 SMNVEV, per germline (reference sequence). The J segment lost 8 bases and the V segment lost 6 bases, leaving 13 bases of the junction unmatched. The CDR3 loop reads CASSPDRVEDDEQFF. CDR3 bases: TGTGCCAGCAGCCCAGACAGGGTAGAGGACGATGAGCAGTTCTTC.

This CDR3 is CASSWSGLQGDTQYF. The CDR3 DNA follows: TGTGCCAGCAGTTGGAGCGGGCTCCAAGGAGATACGCAGTATTTT. This chain links TRBV28 with TRBJ2-3; D is possibly TRBD2 (6 bases). The CDR3 contains 15 residues. V was cut by 4 bases and J by 5 bases, with 16 bases left in between. Germline loops: CDR1 MDHEN, CDR2 SYDVKM.

This clonotype came up a few times. The rearrangement links TRBV5-4 to TRBJ2-1; unclear D gene. The CDR3 totals 18 residues. V was trimmed by 0 bases and J by 0 bases, leaving 16 bases between them. Germline lookup yields CDR1 SGHNT and CDR2 YYREEE (reference sequence). CDR3 bases: TGTGCCAGCAGCTTGGATTGGGGTCCCCCAAGCTCCTACAATGAGCAGTTCTTC. This gives the protein CASSLDWGPPSSYNEQFF.

This chain links TRBV7-4 with TRBJ1-2; the D is unclear. Germline lookup yields CDR1 SGHVT and CDR2 SQSDAQ. The length of the CDR3 is 15 residues. V was clipped by 4 bases and J by 6 bases, with 18 bases between them. The CDR3 region is CASSSVPGLSHGYTF. The CDR3 nucleotides are TGTGCCAGCAGCTCGGTGCCGGGCCTCAGCCATGGCTACACCTTC.

This clonotype was seen many times. The chain uses TRBV29-1 and TRBJ2-5; D might be TRBD1 or TRBD2, each matching 5 bases. The CDR3 has 11 amino acids. Germline CDR1 is SQVTM and CDR2 is ANQGSEA. The germline V and J ends were trimmed by 6 bases and 5 bases, with 10 bases remaining between them. CDR3 bases: TGCAGCGTGGGGGAATGGGAGACCCAGTACTTC. Its protein product is CSVGEWETQYF.

There are a few counts of this clonotype. The chain uses TRBV4-1 and TRBJ1-6; D gene uncertain. Trimming removed 5 bases from V and 3 bases from J, with 14 bases in between. The V gene's germline CDR1 is MGHRA and CDR2 YSYEKL. The CDR3 spans 16 residues. DNA for the CDR3: TGCGCCAGCAGCTCCCAGTTCACAAGCTATAATTCACCCCTCCACTTT. Encoded protein: CASSSQFTSYNSPLHF.

As concerns this clonotype: Mismatch with germline at one junction end may stem from a read error. This chain uses TRBV19 with TRBJ1-1, with 7 bases matching TRBD1. Germline V gene sequence: CDR1 LNHDA, CDR2 SQIVND (reference sequence). The CDR3 is 14 residues long. CDR3 amino acids: CASSVDTGDTEAFF. CDR3 nucleotide sequence: TGTGCCAGTAGTGTAGACACAGGGGACACTGAAGCTTTCTTT.